This T cell receptor (beta chain) was recovered during a study of blood T cell repertoires in COVID-19. Study overall: Samples taken during acute and convalescent COVID-19 were collected in the United States, Italy and Spain. PBMCs, B-cell-depleted T cells, or T cells provided the cDNA or gDNA that made up the material.

Participant-reported clinical history was the basis for cohort assignment. Concerning this clone: The sample contains more than one DNA sequence encoding this CDR3.

The CDR3 contains 13 residues. Germline CDR1 is SGDLS and CDR2 is YYNGEE. Trimming took 2 bases from V and 4 from J; bases not matched to a gene: 1. Clones were read by immunoSEQ multiplex PCR, and TCRdb kept only the in-frame ones, dropping some. The profile covers 150,000 to 200,000 clones, with 87% appearing a single time and roughly 1.2% taken by the ten largest. The chain is built from TRBV9 and TRBJ1-2; TRBD1 matches at 8 bases. The sequenced material came from PBMCs or T cells enriched from blood (not recorded which). This TCR was sampled from a human donor with acute COVID-19. The donor label of this sample is uncertain. In DNA, the CDR3 is TGTGCCAGCAGCGTCGGACAGGGCTATGGCTACACCTTC. This codes for CASSVGQGYGYTF. Using reference TRBV9 and TRBJ1-2 for the parts outside the CDR3, the full variable domain is DSGVTQTPKHLITATGQRVTLRCSPRSGDLSVYWYQQSLDQGLQFLIQYYNGEERAKGNILERFSAQQFPDLHSELNLSSLELGDSALYFCASSVGQGYGYTFGSGTRLTVV.